The following is a T cell receptor (beta chain) sequence with its context. This sample was taken from a study of blood T cell repertoires in COVID-19. Study overall: The samples span acute and convalescent COVID-19 from the United States, Italy and Spain. Sample material is recorded as cDNA or gDNA derived from T cells, B-cell-depleted T cells, or PBMCs.

Authors' methods: The authors estimated nucleated cell counts from reference gene primer amplification. Sequencing used immunoSEQ multiplex PCR; TCRdb keeps in-frame clones, though not all of them. V, J and clone size are those of that table, while D and trimming were read from the DNA. The table lists 200,000 to 250,000 clones, around 84% of them singletons. This clonotype was obtained from a man aged 25 to 40 with active or convalescent COVID-19. The source material was peripheral blood.

CDR3: CASSNGGGGNYGYTF. The CDR3 DNA is TGTGCCAGCAGCAACGGGGGTGGGGGTAACTATGGCTACACCTTC. This chain connects TRBV27 to TRBJ1-2; D is perhaps TRBD1 (5 bases). Germline CDR1 is MNHEY and CDR2 is SMNVEV (reference sequence). The V end lost 6 bases, the J end lost 1 base, and 15 bases lay between the germline ends. This CDR3 is built from 15 residues.